One sample yielded the 11 T cell receptor beta chains listed below, sequenced in a study of blood T cell repertoires in COVID-19. Assay used: immunoSEQ multiplex PCR; TCRdb lists only in-frame clones, some missing. The data contain under 200,000 clones, 87% of them singletons. Sequenced material: peripheral blood. The receptor set was obtained from a woman aged 60-75 years who had recovered from COVID-19.

Details on this clone: Other nucleotide sequences from this sample produce the same CDR3. The chain uses TRBV30 and TRBJ2-1, with D possibly matching TRBD1 (5 bases). The length of the CDR3 is 11 residues. V was pared by 5 bases and J by 4 bases, with 6 bases between. CDR1 GTSNPN and CDR2 SVGIG come from the germline V gene (reference sequence). The DNA of the CDR3 is TGTGCCTGGGACAGTTACAATGAGCAGTTCTTC. Its translation is CAWDSYNEQFF.

V is TRBV7-9 and J is TRBJ1-2; TRBD1 matches 7 bases. V gave up 6 bases and J gave up 5 bases; unmatched junction bases: 12. The CDR3 has 15 amino acids. Germline CDR1 and CDR2: SEHNR and FQNEAQ (reference sequence). DNA for the CDR3: TGTGCCAGCAGTCCTACGCAGGGGGTTGGTTATGGCTACACCTTC. It specifies CASSPTQGVGYGYTF.

The chain combines TRBV11-3 with TRBJ1-6; the match to TRBD1 covers 7 bases. CDR1 SGHNT and CDR2 YENEEA come from the germline V gene. J lost 6 bases, V lost 0 bases, and 14 bases had no gene match. CDR3 length: 19 amino acids. This CDR3 is CASSLDQQGRHIGNSPLHF. CDR3 DNA: TGTGCCAGCAGCTTAGATCAACAGGGGCGCCACATCGGTAATTCACCCCTCCACTTT.

This clone was seen just once. This sequence joins TRBV6-5 and TRBJ2-7; TRBD2 matches 9 bases. The V gene's germline CDR1 is MNHEY and CDR2 SVGAGI. This CDR3 is 15 amino acids long. Trimming removed 4 bases from V and 7 bases from J; junction bases left unmatched: 11. The CDR3: CASSSSSGNAKEQYF. Here the CDR3 DNA reads TGTGCCAGCAGTTCCTCTAGCGGGAATGCCAAGGAGCAGTACTTC.

The CDR3 loop is CASSLERSTYEQYF. The CDR3 DNA is TGCGCCAGCAGCTTGGAGCGGAGTACCTACGAGCAGTACTTC. The rearrangement joins TRBV5-1 to TRBJ2-7; TRBD2 is a possible D gene (5 bases). V lost 0 bases, J lost 2 bases, and 9 bases lay in between. Germline assignment: CDR1 SGHRS and CDR2 YFSETQ. This CDR3 has 14 residues.

This chain joins TRBV7-8 and TRBJ1-1, with D possibly being TRBD1 (6 bases). The CDR3 consists of 16 residues. The V gene lost 5 bases and the J gene lost 0 bases, with 16 bases spanning the gap. Germline CDR1 is SGHVS and CDR2 is FQNEAQ. The CDR3 loop is CASSRKTGNVNTEAFF. In nucleotides, the CDR3 is TGTGCCAGCAGCCGTAAGACAGGAAATGTGAACACTGAAGCTTTCTTT.

This clone was picked up one time. This chain connects TRBV5-1 to TRBJ2-2; no clear D gene. Trimming removed 0 bases at V and 5 bases at J, with 8 bases between. This CDR3 is 14 amino acids long. From germline, CDR1 is SGHRS and CDR2 YFSETQ. The DNA for the CDR3 is TGCGCCAGCAGCTTGGTCGGGTTTACCGGGGAGCTGTTTTTT. It encodes CASSLVGFTGELFF.

The chain links TRBV2 to TRBJ1-2; D is undetermined. The CDR3 is made up of 11 amino acids. Trimming stripped 8 bases from V and 4 bases from J, with 8 bases between. Germline values: CDR1 SNHLY, CDR2 FYNNEI. The CDR3 loop reads CASEHPYGYTF. CDR3 in DNA: TGTGCCAGCGAACACCCCTATGGCTACACCTTC.

CDR3 loop: CASSFRTAQETQYF. The CDR3 region has the DNA TGTGCCAGCAGCTTCCGGACAGCCCAAGAGACCCAGTACTTC. J is TRBJ2-5 and V is TRBV5-5; perhaps TRBD1 as D (6 bases). Germline assignment: CDR1 SGHKS and CDR2 YYEKEE (reference sequence). Trimming shortened V by 2 bases and J by 1 base, and 9 bases separated the two germline ends. The CDR3 length is 14 residues.

The chain carries TRBV27 and TRBJ2-5; possible D gene TRBD1, 5 bases. V was cut by 5 bases and J by 9 bases, with 13 bases left in between. This CDR3 is 12 amino acids long. Germline V gene sequence: CDR1 MNHEY, CDR2 SMNVEV (reference sequence). This chain's CDR3 is CASSDSSVAQYF. DNA for the CDR3: TGTGCCAGCAGTGACAGTTCTGTGGCCCAGTACTTC.

V is TRBV5-1 and J is TRBJ2-5, with D perhaps TRBD2 (5 bases). Germline-derived CDR1 and CDR2 are SGHRS and YFSETQ. The V end was cut by 2 bases, the J end by 3 bases, with 14 bases between. The CDR3 is made up of 15 amino acids. As DNA, the CDR3 is TGCGCCAGCAGCTTTGGGCCTAGCCAAAAAGAGACCCAGTACTTC. Translating it yields CASSFGPSQKETQYF. The full variable domain, with the rest looked up from reference TRBV5-1 and TRBJ2-5, is KAGVTQTPRYLIKTRGQQVTLSCSPISGHRSVSWYQQTPGQGLQFLFEYFSETQRNKGNFPGRFSGRQFSNSRSEMNVSTLELGDSALYLCASSFGPSQKETQYFGPGTRLLVL.